The following is a T cell receptor (beta chain) sequence with its context. The data derive from a study of T cell responses to AZD1222 COVID-19 vaccine. Generated by immunoSEQ multiplex PCR, the TCRdb table keeps only in-frame clones and is missing some. The table has over 130,000 clones, around 90% seen once. This receptor was obtained from an adult who received the AZD1222 COVID-19 vaccine. The sample consisted of peripheral blood, taken 28 days after the second AZD1222 dose.

The CDR3 here is CASKGAFTRDYEQYF. CDR3 sequence (DNA): TGTGCCTCTAAGGGGGCCTTTACGAGGGACTACGAGCAGTACTTC. The chain links TRBV6-5 to TRBJ2-7; TRBD1 matches 7 bases. Germline CDR1 and CDR2: MNHEY and SVGAGI. This CDR3 region has 15 residues. J was trimmed by 3 bases and V by 11 bases; bases with no gene match: 16.